This TCR beta chain was observed in a study of neoadjuvant anti-PD-1 for oral cavity cancer. Study at large: Most patients had three to four biweekly doses of 3 mg/kg nivolumab before resection.

The patients had HPV-negative, locally advanced oral cavity squamous cell carcinoma. Study-wide results and limits: Treg/Th17 ratio rose with pretreatment blood and fell with post-treatment tumor TCRbeta clonality.

The data were produced by immunoSEQ multiplex PCR, yet TCRdb's version contains in-frame clones alone and is incomplete. The sample shows about 15,000 clones, 66% of them seen only once. CDR3 length: 15 amino acids. Per germline, CDR1 SGHTA and CDR2 FQGTGA. V lost 5 bases to trimming and J lost 0 bases, with 11 bases between them. This clone has only one observation. Antigen specificity is unknown. The chain recombines TRBV7-3 with TRBJ2-1; D is possibly TRBD2 (5 bases). Sample: PBMCs, taken before nivolumab (anti-PD-1) treatment. The source of this sequence is a person aged 35-79 years with oral cavity squamous cell carcinoma. CDR3 sequence (DNA): TGTGCCAGCAGCGAGGCGGGCCTCTCCTACAATGAGCAGTTCTTC. Its protein product is CASSEAGLSYNEQFF.